Here is one T cell receptor beta chain with its context. The data are from a study of blood T cell repertoires in COVID-19. Study details: From T cells, B-cell-depleted T cells, or PBMCs came the material, which was cDNA or gDNA.

Per the authors' pipeline: The authors estimated nucleated cell counts from reference gene primer amplification. The repertoire was sequenced with immunoSEQ multiplex PCR; TCRdb's copy has only in-frame clones and lacks some. V and J calls and clone size are those listed in that table; D and trimming were worked out from the DNA. The sample includes almost 35,000 clones, 75% to 90% seen only once; the top ten take 13% to 15%. This CDR3 has 14 amino acids. With V trimmed by 5 bases and J by 6 bases, 6 bases remained unmatched. The germline CDR1 and CDR2 sequences are KGHDR and SFDVKD. This receptor was obtained from a man between 60 and 70 years old with active COVID-19. J is TRBJ2-1 and V is TRBV24-1; 7 bases map to TRBD1. Source material: peripheral blood. The CDR3 DNA is TGTGCCACCAGTGGGACAGGCTCGGGCAATGAGCAGTTCTTC. Translating gives CATSGTGSGNEQFF.